These 26 T cell receptor beta chains came from one sample sequenced in a study of T cell changes during pregnancy in multiple sclerosis. The data were produced by immunoSEQ multiplex PCR, yet TCRdb's version contains in-frame clones alone and is incomplete. In the table there are more than 85,000 clones, 80% to 95% of which are singletons. The sequenced sample was peripheral blood, obtained in the third trimester of pregnancy. Receptors originate from a female donor in good health, enrolled as a control in a pregnancy study.

The CDR3 sequence: CASSLGGLAKEQFF. The CDR3 DNA follows: TGTGCCAGCAGCTTAGGGGGACTAGCAAAGGAGCAGTTCTTC. The chain carries TRBV13 and TRBJ2-1; TRBD2 matches 9 bases. The V gene's germline CDR1 is PRHDT and CDR2 FYEKMQ (reference sequence). CDR3 length equals 14 residues. The V segment lost 0 bases and the J segment 10 bases; nucleotides outside the gene matches: 4.

The chain employs TRBV28 and TRBJ1-1; D unclear. The germline CDR1 and CDR2 sequences are MDHEN and SYDVKM. This CDR3 has 12 amino acids. V lost 7 bases and J 2 bases, leaving 8 bases between the germline ends. CDR3 residues: CASTGGNTEAFF. CDR3 nucleotides: TGTGCCAGCACGGGAGGAAACACTGAAGCTTTCTTT.

CDR3 in amino acids: CARSPPRQGRNPQETQYF. The CDR3 nucleotides are TGTGCCAGAAGCCCACCCCGACAGGGTAGAAACCCACAAGAGACCCAGTACTTC. V is TRBV5-3 and J is TRBJ2-5, with 7 bases lining up with TRBD1. TRBV5-3 carries the ORF label, with uncertain function. The V and J ends lost 4 bases and 2 bases, in that order; junction bases with no gene match: 17. The CDR3 consists of 18 residues.

The J gene is TRBJ2-7, the V gene TRBV5-1, with 9 bases aligning to TRBD1. Germline V gives CDR1 SGHRS, CDR2 YFSETQ. J gave up 1 base and V 4 bases, and 3 bases lay outside the gene matches. The CDR3 consists of 14 residues. CDR3 loop: CASSIGQGSYEQYF. The CDR3 DNA reads as TGCGCCAGCAGCATCGGACAGGGGTCCTACGAGCAGTACTTC.

The CDR3 loop is CSVEDQGLAGVHEQFF. In DNA form, the CDR3 reads TGCAGCGTTGAAGATCAGGGACTAGCGGGAGTACATGAGCAGTTCTTC. The gene calls are TRBV29-1 and TRBJ2-1; the match to TRBD2 covers 14 bases. Per germline, CDR1 SQVTM and CDR2 ANQGSEA. V shed 0 bases, J shed 8 bases, and the junction held 6 bases outside the gene matches. The CDR3 loop spans 16 amino acids.

The V gene is TRBV7-9, the J gene TRBJ1-2; TRBD1 matches 9 bases. CDR3 length equals 16 residues. V gave up 4 bases and J gave up 4 bases; unmatched junction bases: 10. Germline V lookup: CDR1 SEHNR, CDR2 FQNEAQ (reference sequence). The CDR3 loop is CASSSEEGTGSYGYTF. CDR3 coding DNA: TGTGCCAGCAGCTCCGAAGAGGGGACAGGGTCCTATGGCTACACCTTC.

The chain uses TRBV25-1 and TRBJ1-1; TRBD1 might be the D (6 bases). V lost 6 bases and J 4 bases, leaving 15 bases between the germline ends. The CDR3 length is 14 residues. Germline lookup yields CDR1 MGHDK and CDR2 SYGVNS. CDR3 bases: TGTGCCAGCAGGGGGGACACCCCGGGCACTGAAGCTTTCTTT. This gives the protein CASRGDTPGTEAFF.

The V and J genes are TRBV2 and TRBJ1-2, with 8 bases lining up with TRBD1. This CDR3 has 13 amino acids. Germline CDR1 is SNHLY and CDR2 is FYNNEI. With 6 bases clipped from V and 8 bases from J, the junction kept 8 bases outside the gene matches. Written as DNA, the CDR3 is TGTGCCAGCAGCTCCAGGGGGCGCGACGGCTACACCTTC. Translating gives CASSSRGRDGYTF.

The chain uses TRBV6-6 and TRBJ2-7, with TRBD1 matching 8 bases. CDR1 and CDR2 (germline): MNHNY, SVGAGI (reference sequence). Trimming cost V 0 bases and J 5 bases; bases outside gene matches: 9. The CDR3 is 16 residues long. The CDR3 sequence is CASSYSTRTGNHEQYF. The CDR3 DNA reads TGTGCCAGCAGTTACTCGACTAGGACAGGGAACCACGAGCAGTACTTC.

The rearrangement joins TRBV2 to TRBJ2-3; D not resolved. CDR3 length equals 15 residues. Trimming took off 2 bases at V and 2 bases at J, with 11 bases between the two ends. Germline V lookup: CDR1 SNHLY, CDR2 FYNNEI. The CDR3 spells CASSEFAGDTDTQYF. The CDR3 coding sequence is TGTGCCAGCAGTGAATTCGCTGGAGACACAGATACGCAGTATTTT.

The rearrangement uses TRBV28 and TRBJ1-5; a possible D gene is TRBD1 (6 bases). V shed 5 bases and J shed 4 bases, with 9 bases lying between them. Per the germline V gene, CDR1 is MDHEN and CDR2 is SYDVKM. There are 13 residues in the CDR3. In DNA, the CDR3 is TGTGCCAGCAGTCTCACAGGGAATCAGCCCCAGCATTTT. Translating gives CASSLTGNQPQHF.

This chain links TRBV19 with TRBJ1-5, with 8 bases fitting TRBD1. The CDR3 has 19 amino acids. In germline, CDR1 is LNHDA, CDR2 SQIVND (reference sequence). V lost 1 base to trimming and J lost 4 bases; unmatched junction nucleotides: 15. This CDR3 reads CASSIGPWDRPGGNQPQHF. The CDR3 DNA reads as TGTGCCAGTAGTATAGGCCCCTGGGACAGGCCAGGGGGGAATCAGCCCCAGCATTTT.

J is TRBJ2-7 and V is TRBV21-1; TRBD2 is taken as the D call from the table, unchecked against the DNA. TRBV21-1 constitutes a pseudogene. This CDR3 is 16 amino acids long. The CDR3 coding sequence is TGTGCCAGCAGCAAAGATGGTCGGGAGTACTCCTACGAGCAGTACTTC. It codes for CASSKDGREYSYEQYF.

This sequence joins TRBV5-1 and TRBJ2-1; TRBD1 aligns across 7 bases. The J segment lost 8 bases and the V segment lost 3 bases, leaving 2 bases of the junction unmatched. This CDR3 comprises 12 residues. Germline V gives CDR1 SGHRS, CDR2 YFSETQ. As DNA, the CDR3 is TGCGCCAGCAGCTACAGGGGTGATGAGCAGTTCTTC. Its translation is CASSYRGDEQFF.

Note on this clone: One end of the junction is discordant with germline, which a read error may explain. The rearrangement uses TRBV20-1 and TRBJ2-5; 10 positions agree with TRBD2. Germline CDR1 is DFQATT and CDR2 is SNEGSKA (reference sequence). There are 11 residues in the CDR3. CDR3 protein: CSAPNSGRRHF. CDR3 in DNA: TGCAGTGCTCCCAATAGCGGGAGGCGACACTTC.

The gene calls are TRBV30 and TRBJ1-3; a weak D match, TRBD1 (5 bases). There are 16 residues in the CDR3. CDR1 and CDR2 (germline): GTSNPN, SVGIG (reference sequence). The V end lost 0 bases, the J end lost 5 bases, and 17 bases lay between the germline ends. CDR3 bases: TGTGCCTGGAGTGTACGGTCCAGGGCCACCCGAAACACCATATATTTT. Amino acid sequence: CAWSVRSRATRNTIYF.

The rearrangement joins TRBV10-2 to TRBJ2-5; D possibly corresponds to TRBD2 (6 bases). Germline V gives CDR1 WSHSY, CDR2 SAAADI. Trimming removed 6 bases from V and 4 bases from J, with 15 bases in between. The CDR3 spans 14 residues. CDR3 loop: CASRISGGGETQYF. Written as DNA, the CDR3 is TGCGCCAGCAGGATTAGCGGCGGTGGAGAGACCCAGTACTTC.

This sequence joins TRBV30 and TRBJ2-5, with 7 bases lining up with TRBD1. Germline values: CDR1 GTSNPN, CDR2 SVGIG (reference sequence). The ends lost 4 bases at V and 5 bases at J; junction bases unmatched: 7. The CDR3 has 13 residues. The CDR3 sequence is CAWNDRVGETQYF. The DNA of the CDR3 is TGTGCCTGGAACGACAGGGTGGGTGAGACCCAGTACTTC.

The rearrangement links TRBV19 to TRBJ1-5, with D possibly being TRBD1 (5 bases). Germline V gene sequence: CDR1 LNHDA, CDR2 SQIVND (reference sequence). V gave up 3 bases and J gave up 0 bases, with 15 bases separating them. This CDR3 has 17 residues. The CDR3 sequence is CASSILGGDYSNQPQHF. CDR3 nucleotide sequence: TGTGCCAGTAGTATCCTGGGGGGGGATTATAGCAATCAGCCCCAGCATTTT. The variable domain in full, with the rest retrieved from reference TRBV19 and TRBJ1-5, is DGGITQSPKYLFRKEGQNVTLSCEQNLNHDAMYWYRQDPGQGLRLIYYSQIVNDFQKGDIAEGYSVSREKKESFPLTVTSAQKNPTAFYLCASSILGGDYSNQPQHFGDGTRLSIL.

The J gene is TRBJ1-1, the V gene TRBV27; 8 bases are a match to TRBD1. V shed 8 bases and J 1 base; nucleotides not matched to a gene: 3. The germline gives CDR1 MNHEY, CDR2 SMNVEV (reference sequence). This CDR3 region has 13 residues. The CDR3 DNA follows: TGTGCCAGCCGCGGACAGGGGAACACTGAAGCTTTCTTT. Translation: CASRGQGNTEAFF.

Concerning this clone itself: Other nucleotide sequences in the sample specify the same CDR3. The CDR3 protein is CASSLEGGGNQPQHF. The CDR3 DNA reads as TGCGCCAGCAGCTTGGAAGGGGGAGGCAATCAGCCCCAGCATTTT. V and J are TRBV5-1 and TRBJ1-5; perhaps TRBD1 as D (6 bases). Germline CDR1 reads SGHRS; CDR2 reads YFSETQ. There are 15 residues in the CDR3. V was shortened by 0 bases and J by 2 bases, with 9 bases between the two germline ends.

This chain joins TRBV7-8 and TRBJ2-1, with 7 bases identical to TRBD2. Germline V CDR1 and CDR2: SGHVS, FQNEAQ. Trimming removed 5 bases from V and 0 bases from J; junction bases left unmatched: 7. The CDR3 is made up of 16 amino acids. CDR3 loop: CASSVLASSSYNEQFF. The CDR3 nucleotides are TGTGCCAGCAGCGTACTAGCGTCTAGCTCCTACAATGAGCAGTTCTTC.

The chain combines TRBV30 with TRBJ1-2; 7 nucleotides line up with TRBD1. The J segment lost 7 bases and the V segment lost 0 bases, leaving 8 bases of the junction unmatched. The CDR3 length is 14 residues. Looked up from germline, CDR1 is GTSNPN and CDR2 is SVGIG (reference sequence). CDR3 region: CAWSVGTGVGGYTF. The DNA of the CDR3 is TGTGCCTGGAGTGTGGGAACAGGGGTGGGTGGCTACACCTTC.

V gene TRBV2 combines with J gene TRBJ2-1; 12 bases map to TRBD2. The J segment lost 10 bases and the V segment lost 1 base, leaving 5 bases of the junction unmatched. Per the germline V gene, CDR1 is SNHLY and CDR2 is FYNNEI. There are 15 residues in the CDR3. CDR3 residues: CASSEVPSGRAEQFF. DNA for the CDR3: TGTGCCAGCAGTGAAGTTCCTAGCGGGAGGGCCGAGCAGTTCTTC.

The chain uses TRBV28 and TRBJ2-1, with 7 bases matching TRBD2. The germline CDR1 and CDR2 sequences are MDHEN and SYDVKM. J was trimmed by 6 bases and V by 3 bases; bases with no gene match: 8. This CDR3 contains 15 residues. In DNA, the CDR3 is TGTGCCAGCAGTTTTGGCGGCGGGAGACGCAATGAGCAGTTCTTC. This encodes CASSFGGGRRNEQFF.

V gene TRBV14 combines with J gene TRBJ1-2, with D perhaps TRBD1 (5 bases). Germline V gives CDR1 SGHDN, CDR2 FVKESK. V lost 3 bases to trimming and J lost 2 bases, with 16 bases between them. This CDR3 is built from 16 residues. The CDR3 reads CASSHLLKQANYGYTF. CDR3 in DNA: TGTGCCAGCAGCCACCTCCTCAAACAGGCAAACTATGGCTACACCTTC.